This TCR beta chain originates from a study of blood T cell repertoires in COVID-19. For the study at large: Acute and convalescent COVID-19 samples came from the United States, Italy and Spain. PBMCs, B-cell-depleted T cells, or T cells provided the cDNA or gDNA that made up the material.

Authors' data handling: From reference gene primer amplification, estimates of nucleated cell counts were derived. Some clones are missing from TCRdb's copy, which holds only in-frame ones; the method was immunoSEQ multiplex PCR. D and trimming were read from the DNA, whereas the V and J calls and clone size are those reported in that table. The sample lists 180,000 or so clones, approximately 85% seen once, with 9.8% in the top ten. The germline V gene encodes CDR1 LNHDA and CDR2 SQIVND (reference sequence). The CDR3 totals 14 residues. V was shortened by 3 bases and J by 10 bases, with 15 bases between the two germline ends.

Sequenced sample: peripheral blood. This clonotype originated in a woman aged 80 or older with acute or convalescent COVID-19. This chain joins TRBV19 and TRBJ2-2, with D possibly matching TRBD2 (7 bases). Here the CDR3 DNA reads TGTGCCAGTAGTATCGCGGGGGCTCGGTCGGAGCTGTTTTTT. This sequence encodes CASSIAGARSELFF.